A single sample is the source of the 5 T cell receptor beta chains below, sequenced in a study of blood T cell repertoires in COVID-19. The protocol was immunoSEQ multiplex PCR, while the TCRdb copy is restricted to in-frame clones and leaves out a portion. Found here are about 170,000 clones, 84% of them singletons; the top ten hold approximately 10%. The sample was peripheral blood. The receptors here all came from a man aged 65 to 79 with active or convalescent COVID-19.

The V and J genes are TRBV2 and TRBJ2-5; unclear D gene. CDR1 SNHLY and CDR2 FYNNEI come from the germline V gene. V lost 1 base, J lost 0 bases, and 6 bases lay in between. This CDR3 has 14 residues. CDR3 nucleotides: TGTGCCAGCAGTGAAGTCCCTAACCAAGAGACCCAGTACTTC. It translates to CASSEVPNQETQYF.

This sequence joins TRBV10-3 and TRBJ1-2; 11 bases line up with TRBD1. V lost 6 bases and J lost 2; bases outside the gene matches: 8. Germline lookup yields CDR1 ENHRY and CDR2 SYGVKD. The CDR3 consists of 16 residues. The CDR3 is CAISPGQGGKNYGYTF. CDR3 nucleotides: TGTGCCATCAGCCCGGGACAGGGGGGAAAAAACTATGGCTACACCTTC.

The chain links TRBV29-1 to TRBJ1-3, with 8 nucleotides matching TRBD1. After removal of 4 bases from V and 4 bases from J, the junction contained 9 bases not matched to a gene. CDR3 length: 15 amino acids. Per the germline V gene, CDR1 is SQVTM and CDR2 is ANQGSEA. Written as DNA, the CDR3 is TGCAGCGTTGTGGAAGACAGGGGCCTCGGAAACACCATATATTTT. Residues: CSVVEDRGLGNTIYF.

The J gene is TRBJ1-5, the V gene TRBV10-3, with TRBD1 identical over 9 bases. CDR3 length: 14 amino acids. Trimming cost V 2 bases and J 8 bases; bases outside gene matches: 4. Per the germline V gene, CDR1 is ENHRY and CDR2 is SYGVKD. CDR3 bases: TGTGCCATCAGTGAGGCACAGGGGGCAAAGCCCCAGCATTTT. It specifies CAISEAQGAKPQHF.

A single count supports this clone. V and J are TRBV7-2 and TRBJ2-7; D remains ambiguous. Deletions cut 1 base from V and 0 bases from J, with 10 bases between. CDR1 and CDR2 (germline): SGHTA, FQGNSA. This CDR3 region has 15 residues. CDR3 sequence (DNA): TGTGCCAGCAGCTTAGATGTGCACAGCTCCTACGAGCAGTACTTC. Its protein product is CASSLDVHSSYEQYF.